This T cell receptor beta chain was obtained from a study of blood T cells in healthy people across ages (dated by TCRdb to between 2014 and 2016). About the full investigation: In model experiments, template switching captured about one uniquely barcoded TCR beta cDNA molecule for every two T cells. To track age-related changes in TCR beta repertoire diversity, the study relied on deep sequencing normalized with unique cDNA molecular identifiers. The study analyzed two additional independent replicas of 1 million unique cDNA reads from the same blood draw for two donors, one aged 18 to 29 and one aged 80 or older. To avoid experimental bias, donors of different ages were spread randomly across the sequencing lanes. The donors were split into four age groups: young (average 16 years), middle-aged (roughly 40), aged (more than 60) and long-lived (under 90). Results the study describes overall, beyond this receptor: The CMV infection status of donors was not known, potentially confounding age-related changes in expanded clonotypes. Observed TCR beta diversity per million T cells fell roughly linearly with age, and a significant reduction was already apparent by age about 36. Estimates of total diversity based on one million sequenced T cells were regarded as lower bounds and as underestimates. Conclusive comparison of naive and antigen-experienced compartments was prevented by the profiling of bulk unsorted PBMCs. A strong correlation was found between observed TCR beta diversity and the percentage of naive T cells measured by flow cytometry. Compared with the aged group, more naive CD4+ T cells, fewer expanded clones and increased TCR diversity were shown by the long-lived group, suggesting age selection.

The donors were some 36 Caucasian individuals from Russia, aged roughly 6 to 100 years, who were systemically healthy. Each donor gave ten milliliters of peripheral blood, collected into EDTA-treated Vacutainer tubes. PBMCs were isolated by Ficoll-Paque density-gradient centrifugation, with at least 6.5 million obtained per sample. Total RNA was extracted from PBMCs with Trizol reagent, with at least 6 micrograms obtained per sample. The percentages of naive CD45RAhigh/CD27high T cells were determined by flow cytometry on a PBMC aliquot from every donor. Preparation of the library involved 5' RACE. These reads were obtained on an Illumina HiSeq 2500. A second PCR of roughly 6 to 11 cycles was run with a J-beta primer mix and a sample-barcoded 5' primer. A template-switch 5' adaptor carrying 12 random nucleotides introduced a unique molecular identifier onto each TCR beta cDNA molecule. At least 2.5 million CDR3-containing paired-end reads were obtained from each sample. First-strand cDNA synthesis was performed from all RNA using the Mint cDNA synthesis kit, with priming by a TRBC-specific oligonucleotide. Following uracil-DNA glycosylase treatment, all cDNA underwent a first 18-cycle PCR with the universal primers M1SS and BC2_uni_R. Under the source paper's analysis protocol: Each sample was normalized by randomly selecting 1 million high-quality reads, each carrying a distinct molecular identifier. Instead of being binned into consensus sequences, reads that shared molecular identifiers were thrown out. MiTCR, run with a Q25 quality threshold and the strictest error-elimination algorithm, handled CDR3 identification, clonotype clustering and error correction. A nonparametric unseen species model with Euler transformation was used to estimate lower-bound total TCR beta diversity. TCRdb cleaned the public reads at Q25 with fastp, built clones with MiXCR and kept in-frame beta chains. Records with the same CDR3 protein are collapsed into one entry carrying the most frequent genes and DNA. These V and J calls originate from TCRdb's pipeline instead of the authors' own analysis. For this sample the table gives about 290,000 distinct CDR3 sequences, of which roughly 26% were detected only once. The top ten clonotypes cover around 29% of the sample.

This clonotype has a handful of counts. Its antigen remains unidentified. Base quality data are lacking; no much larger clone is found one base away. The sequence came from an older woman in good health. What was sequenced was blood.

This receptor carries the CDR3 CASSQVGRGNYGYTF. The DNA is as follows: TGCGCCAGCAGCCAAGTAGGCAGGGGTAACTATGGCTACACCTTC. This receptor chain uses TRBV4-1 and TRBJ1-2, and possibly TRBD1, on 6 matching bases. V and J are truncated by 1 base and 1 base respectively, leaving an intervening sequence of 10 bases. The CDR3 sequence holds 15 residues, the cysteine and phenylalanine included. The CDR3 DNA has 45 bases and is translated from base 1. Taken from the germline V gene, the CDR1 and CDR2 loops are MGHRA and YSYEKL.